These T cell receptor beta chains were read from a single sample in a study of cytomegalovirus exposure and HLA in healthy donors. The data were produced by immunoSEQ multiplex PCR, yet TCRdb's version contains in-frame clones alone and is incomplete. Of more than 110,000 clones in the sample, around 81% are singletons; the top ten hold approximately 7%. The specimen was PBMCs. These receptors all stem from a man aged 35 to 55 in good health and CMV-seropositive. Both conserved end residues are part of each CDR3. The D gene is left open where the match is weak. Size is stated for part of the rows, as once, few or many counts, or as a class when the clone is expanded.

j_call | d_call | v_call | clone_size | cdr3_nt | cdr3_aa
TRBJ1-1 | - | TRBV15 | - | TGTGCCACCAGCAGAGATTTTGGAGGGGAAGCTTTCTTT | CATSRDFGGEAFF
TRBJ2-7 | TRBD2 | TRBV5-4 | few | TGTGCCAGCAGCCCTGACAGCGGGGTTCTCGTCGGCGAGCAGTACTTC | CASSPDSGVLVGEQYF
TRBJ1-1 | - | TRBV28 | few | TGTGCCAGCAGTACCCCGCAGGGAACTGAAGCTTTCTTT | CASSTPQGTEAFF
TRBJ1-4 | TRBD1 | TRBV7-6 | - | TGTGCCAGCAGCTCCACAGGGGCCGTTAATGAAAAACTGTTTTTT | CASSSTGAVNEKLFF
TRBJ2-2 | TRBD1 | TRBV28 | - | TGTGCCAGCAGACCGGGGGACAGGGGGAGAACCGGGAAGCTGTTTTTT | CASRPGDRGRTGKLFF
TRBJ2-2 | - | TRBV6-1 | - | TGTGCCAGCAGATTCGAGACTAGATCCGGGGAGCTGTTTTTT | CASRFETRSGELFF
TRBJ2-7 | - | TRBV5-7 | - | TGTGCCAGCAGCTTGACAGCAACTCCTTCACATGAGCAGTACTTC | CASSLTATPSHEQYF
TRBJ2-2 | TRBD2 | TRBV6-5 | once | TGTGCCAGCAGTTACATTACTAGCGGGTGGGGGGAGCTGTTTTTT | CASSYITSGWGELFF
TRBJ2-2 | - | TRBV7-2 | few | TGTGCCAGCAGCTTTGTGCCAGCGACCGGGGAGCTGTTTTTT | CASSFVPATGELFF
TRBJ2-2 | TRBD1 | TRBV6-5 | - | TGTGCCAGCAGTTACTCGGGACAGACGAACACCGGGGAGCTGTTTTTT | CASSYSGQTNTGELFF
TRBJ2-3 | TRBD2 | TRBV18 | - | TGTGCCAGCTCACCACGTACGGGGGGGAGCACAGATACGCAGTATTTT | CASSPRTGGSTDTQYF
TRBJ2-1 | - | TRBV27 | - | TGTGCCAGCCAGGGGGCGGGAGTTATATATGAGCAGTTCTTC | CASQGAGVIYEQFF
TRBJ1-1 | - | TRBV7-9 | once | TGTGCCAGCAGCTTCGTTACTGAAGCTTTCTTT | CASSFVTEAFF
TRBJ2-3 | - | TRBV5-1 | - | TGCGCCAGCAGCTTCTCCGGGACAGATACGCAGTATTTT | CASSFSGTDTQYF
TRBJ1-5 | - | TRBV6-1 | once | TGTGCCAGCAGTGAAGTGGGCGTCCATCAGCCCCAGCATTTT | CASSEVGVHQPQHF
TRBJ1-4 | - | TRBV28 | - | TGTGCCAGCAGCACGAGAGGGAGTCCTAATGAAAAACTGTTTTTT | CASSTRGSPNEKLFF
TRBJ2-3 | TRBD2 | TRBV7-8 | - | TGTGCCAGCAGCCCGTGGTCTAGTCGTGCGGGAGAGGCAGATACGCAGTATTTT | CASSPWSSRAGEADTQYF
TRBJ2-5 | - | TRBV5-6 | - | TGTGCCAGCAGCTTGACAGGGCGGGGGCAAGAGACCCAGTACTTC | CASSLTGRGQETQYF
TRBJ1-1 | - | TRBV7-8 | - | TGTGCCAGCAGCTTAGCGCTGCAGGTGAACACTGAAGCTTTCTTT | CASSLALQVNTEAFF
TRBJ1-5 | - | TRBV19 | - | TGTGCCAGTAGTATAGGGTCAGGGGTTCAGCCCCAGCATTTT | CASSIGSGVQPQHF
TRBJ1-5 | TRBD1 | TRBV5-5 | - | TGTGCCAGCAGCCGCCGGACAGGGAAGGATCAGCCCCAGCATTTT | CASSRRTGKDQPQHF
TRBJ2-3 | TRBD1 | TRBV6-5 | - | TGTGCCAGCAGTTACTCGTGGACAGGATTTTCCAATACGCAGTATTTT | CASSYSWTGFSNTQYF
TRBJ1-2 | TRBD1 | TRBV18 | few | TGTGCCAGCTCACCACTTGACAGGGCATCCTATGGCTACACCTTC | CASSPLDRASYGYTF
TRBJ1-5 | - | TRBV27 | - | TGTGCCAGCAGTTTAAACTGGGGAGGGAGCAATCAGCCCCAGCATTTT | CASSLNWGGSNQPQHF
TRBJ2-1 | TRBD2 | TRBV28 | - | TGTGCCAGCAGTCATACAACTAGCGGGGATAACAATGAGCAGTTCTTC | CASSHTTSGDNNEQFF
TRBJ1-5 | - | TRBV25-1 | few | TGTGCCAGCAGTGAAGCTGGGGGGGCCAATCAGCCCCAGCATTTT | CASSEAGGANQPQHF
TRBJ2-1 | TRBD2 | TRBV5-8 | once | TGTGCCAGCAGCCGGACTAGCGGGATCGGCGAGCAGTTCTTC | CASSRTSGIGEQFF
TRBJ1-2 | - | TRBV27 | - | TGTGCCAGCAGTTTATATGGGGGGTCTAACTATGGCTACACCTTC | CASSLYGGSNYGYTF
TRBJ1-1 | TRBD1 | TRBV5-1 | many | TGCGCCAGCAGCCACGGGACAGGGAGGGCCACTGAAGCTTTCTTT | CASSHGTGRATEAFF
TRBJ1-5 | - | TRBV1 | few | TGCACCAGCAGCCCTTCCGGGGGGGGCCTCCGCGATCAGCCCCAGCATTTT | CTSSPSGGGLRDQPQHF
TRBJ2-7 | TRBD1 | TRBV7-9 | few | TGTGCCAGCCGGGACAGCCTCTCCTACGAGCAGTACTTC | CASRDSLSYEQYF
TRBJ2-7 | - | TRBV4-3 | - | TGCGCCAGCAGCCAAGGCAGGGGTAGTAGAAGGAGCGAGCAGTACTTC | CASSQGRGSRRSEQYF
TRBJ2-3 | TRBD2 | TRBV5-4 | - | TGTGCCAGCAGCTTGGGGGCAGGGAGGGCAGATACGCAGTATTTT | CASSLGAGRADTQYF